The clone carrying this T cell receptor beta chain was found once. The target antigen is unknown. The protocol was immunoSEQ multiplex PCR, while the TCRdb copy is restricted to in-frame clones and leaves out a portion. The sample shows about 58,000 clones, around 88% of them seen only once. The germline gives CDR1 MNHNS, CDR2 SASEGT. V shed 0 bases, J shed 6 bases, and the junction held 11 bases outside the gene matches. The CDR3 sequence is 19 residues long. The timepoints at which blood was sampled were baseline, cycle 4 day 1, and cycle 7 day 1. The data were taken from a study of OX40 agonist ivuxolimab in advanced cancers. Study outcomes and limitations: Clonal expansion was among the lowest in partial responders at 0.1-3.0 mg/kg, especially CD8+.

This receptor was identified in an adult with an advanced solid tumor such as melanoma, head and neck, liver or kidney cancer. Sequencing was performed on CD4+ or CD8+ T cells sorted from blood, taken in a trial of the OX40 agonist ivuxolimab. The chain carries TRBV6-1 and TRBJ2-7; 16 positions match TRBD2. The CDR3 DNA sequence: TGTGCCAGCAGTGAAGCGTTGGGGACTAGCGGGAGGGGAACCTCCGAGCAGTACTTC. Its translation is CASSEALGTSGRGTSEQYF.